This TCR beta chain was identified during a study of metastatic and nonmetastatic thyroid tumors. Turning to the study itself: Comparative analysis of repertoires was undertaken across blood and tumor or nodule tissue obtained from malignant and benign thyroid patients.

This clone was counted ten times or more. This CDR3 is 15 amino acids long. The V end lost 6 bases, the J end lost 0 bases, and 12 bases lay between the germline ends. In germline, CDR1 is PRHDT, CDR2 FYEKMQ (reference sequence). Before thyroid surgery, none of the patients had received any treatment. TCRdb re-processed the PCR reads through MiXCR. This sample carries roughly 33,000 clones, around a sixth of them seen once, and the ten largest clones take roughly 7%. The genes are TRBV13 and TRBJ1-3, with D unresolved. The sequence was collected from a female donor with papillary thyroid cancer or a benign thyroid nodule (not recorded which). Some clones in this sample may be carry-over from other donors' samples. The sequencing input was blood. This CDR3 reads CASSSQRSSGNTIYF. The CDR3 DNA reads TGTGCCAGCAGTTCACAACGTAGCTCTGGAAACACCATATATTTT.